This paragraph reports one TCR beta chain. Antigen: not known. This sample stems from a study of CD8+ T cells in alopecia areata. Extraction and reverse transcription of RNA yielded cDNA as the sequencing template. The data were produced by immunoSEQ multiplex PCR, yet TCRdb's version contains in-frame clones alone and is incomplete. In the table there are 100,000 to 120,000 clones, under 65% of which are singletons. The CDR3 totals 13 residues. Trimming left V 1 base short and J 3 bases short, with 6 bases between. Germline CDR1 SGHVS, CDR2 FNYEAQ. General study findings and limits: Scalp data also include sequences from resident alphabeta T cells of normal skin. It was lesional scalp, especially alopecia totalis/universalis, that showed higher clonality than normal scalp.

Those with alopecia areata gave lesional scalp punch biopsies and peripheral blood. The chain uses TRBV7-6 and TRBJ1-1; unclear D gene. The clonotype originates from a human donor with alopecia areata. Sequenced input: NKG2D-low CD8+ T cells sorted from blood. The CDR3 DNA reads TGTGCCAGCAGCTTAGTATCGGACACTGAAGCTTTCTTT. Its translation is CASSLVSDTEAFF.